The T cell receptor (beta chain) described here comes from a study of T-cell reconstitution after alpha-beta-depleted transplantation in children. Study-wide results and caveats: Most T-cell counts and diversity one year after the transplant came from T cells that were newly produced.

CDR3 length equals 16 residues. J gave up 4 bases and V 2 bases, and 8 bases lay outside the gene matches. Germline V gene lookup returns CDR1 MNHEY and CDR2 SMNVEV (reference sequence). As for this clonotype: Its antigen is as yet unknown.

A library of TCRbeta sequences, prepared with unique molecular identifiers, was generated. TCRdb independently ran MiXCR on the PCR reads; one entry per CDR3 protein. The sample lists 300,000 to 400,000 distinct CDR3 sequences; roughly 16% were seen once. The TCR originated in a male patient under 10 years old who had a stem cell transplant for acute lymphoblastic leukemia, so the T cells may come from the graft donor. The sample consisted of PBMCs, mostly from graft donor cells, taken 360 days after TCRalphabeta/CD19-depleted stem cell transplant. This chain links TRBV27 with TRBJ2-1; TRBD1 matches at 7 bases. The chain's CDR3 is CASSLGIEGAYNEQFF. CDR3 nucleotide sequence: TGTGCCAGCAGTTTAGGGATAGAGGGGGCTTACAATGAGCAGTTCTTC.